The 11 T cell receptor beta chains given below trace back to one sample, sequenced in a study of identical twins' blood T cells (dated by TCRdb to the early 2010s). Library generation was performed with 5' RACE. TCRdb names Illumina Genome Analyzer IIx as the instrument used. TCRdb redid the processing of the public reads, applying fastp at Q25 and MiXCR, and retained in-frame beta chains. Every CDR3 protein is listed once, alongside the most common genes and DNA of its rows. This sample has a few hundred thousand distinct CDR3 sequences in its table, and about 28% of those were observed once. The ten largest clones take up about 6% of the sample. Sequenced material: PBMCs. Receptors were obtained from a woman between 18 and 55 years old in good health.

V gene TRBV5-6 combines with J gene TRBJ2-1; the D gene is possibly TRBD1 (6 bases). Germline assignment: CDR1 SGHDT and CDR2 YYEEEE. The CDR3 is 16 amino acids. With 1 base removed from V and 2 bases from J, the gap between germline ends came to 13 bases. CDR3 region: CASSLFYGQTYNEQFF. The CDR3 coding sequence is TGTGCCAGCAGCTTGTTTTACGGACAGACCTACAATGAGCAGTTCTTC.

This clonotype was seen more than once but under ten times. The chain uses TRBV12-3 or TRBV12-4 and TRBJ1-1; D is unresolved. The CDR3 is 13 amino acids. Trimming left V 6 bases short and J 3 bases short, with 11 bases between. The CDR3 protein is CASSRPEDTEAFF. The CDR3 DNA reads TGTGCCAGCAGCCGCCCGGAAGACACTGAAGCTTTCTTT.

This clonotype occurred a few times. The CDR3 bases are TGTGCCAGCAGCCCCCGCCCCCATGAGAGGAAGCAGTTCTTC. As protein: CASSPRPHERKQFF. This chain joins TRBV5-4 and TRBJ2-1, with D unclear. Germline V lookup: CDR1 SGHNT, CDR2 YYREEE (reference sequence). CDR3 length: 14 residues. The V gene lost 4 bases and the J gene lost 11 bases, with 19 bases spanning the gap. Together with reference TRBV5-4 and TRBJ2-1, the CDR3 gives the full variable domain: ETGVTQSPTHLIKTRGQQVTLRCSSQSGHNTVSWYQQALGQGPQFIFQYYREEENGRGNFPPRFSGLQFPNYSSELNVNALELDDSALYLCASSPRPHERKQFFGPGTRLTVL.

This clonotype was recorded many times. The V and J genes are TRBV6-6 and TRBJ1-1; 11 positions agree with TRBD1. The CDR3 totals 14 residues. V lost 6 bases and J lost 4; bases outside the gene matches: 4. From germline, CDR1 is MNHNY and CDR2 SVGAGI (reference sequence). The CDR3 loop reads CASSWGQGGTEAFF. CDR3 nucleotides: TGTGCCAGCAGCTGGGGACAGGGGGGCACTGAAGCTTTCTTT.

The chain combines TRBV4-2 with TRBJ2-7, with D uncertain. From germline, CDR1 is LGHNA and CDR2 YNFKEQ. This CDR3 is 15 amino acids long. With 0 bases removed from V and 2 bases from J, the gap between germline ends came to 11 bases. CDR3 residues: CASSQDVRRTYEQYF. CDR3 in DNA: TGTGCCAGCAGCCAAGATGTGAGACGAACCTACGAGCAGTACTTC.

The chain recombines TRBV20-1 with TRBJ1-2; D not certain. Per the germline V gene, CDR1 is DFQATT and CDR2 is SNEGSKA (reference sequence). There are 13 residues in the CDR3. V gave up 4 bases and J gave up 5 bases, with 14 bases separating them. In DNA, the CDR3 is TGCAGTGCTAAGGAATGGCTTCGATATGGCTACACCTTC. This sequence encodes CSAKEWLRYGYTF.

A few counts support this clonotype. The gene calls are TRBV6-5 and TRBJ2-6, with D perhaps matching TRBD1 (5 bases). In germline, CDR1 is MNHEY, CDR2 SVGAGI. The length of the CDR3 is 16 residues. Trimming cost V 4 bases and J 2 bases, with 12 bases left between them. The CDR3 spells CASSLNQGAGANVLTF. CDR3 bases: TGTGCCAGCAGTTTGAATCAGGGTGCTGGGGCCAACGTCCTGACTTTC.

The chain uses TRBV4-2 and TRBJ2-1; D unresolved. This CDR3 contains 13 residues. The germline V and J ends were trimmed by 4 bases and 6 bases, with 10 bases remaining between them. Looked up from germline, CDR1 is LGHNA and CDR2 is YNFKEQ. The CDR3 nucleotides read TGTGCCAGCAGCCCCGGCCCATCCAATGAGCAGTTCTTC. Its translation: CASSPGPSNEQFF.

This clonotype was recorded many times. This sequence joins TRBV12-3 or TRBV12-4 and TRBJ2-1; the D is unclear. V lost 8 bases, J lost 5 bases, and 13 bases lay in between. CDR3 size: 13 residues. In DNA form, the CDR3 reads TGTGCCAGCGGATTTGGCTTAAACAATGAGCAGTTCTTC. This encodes CASGFGLNNEQFF.

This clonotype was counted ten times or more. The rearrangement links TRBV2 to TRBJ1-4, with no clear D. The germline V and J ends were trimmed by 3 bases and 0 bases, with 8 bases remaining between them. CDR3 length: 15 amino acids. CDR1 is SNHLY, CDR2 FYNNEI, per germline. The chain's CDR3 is CASSDLGATNEKLFF. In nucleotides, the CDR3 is TGTGCCAGCAGTGATCTTGGCGCAACTAATGAAAAACTGTTTTTT. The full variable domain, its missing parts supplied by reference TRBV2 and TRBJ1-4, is EPEVTQTPSHQVTQMGQEVILRCVPISNHLYFYWYRQILGQKVEFLVSFYNNEISEKSEIFDDQFSVERPDGSNFTLKIRSTKLEDSAMYFCASSDLGATNEKLFFGSGTQLSVL.

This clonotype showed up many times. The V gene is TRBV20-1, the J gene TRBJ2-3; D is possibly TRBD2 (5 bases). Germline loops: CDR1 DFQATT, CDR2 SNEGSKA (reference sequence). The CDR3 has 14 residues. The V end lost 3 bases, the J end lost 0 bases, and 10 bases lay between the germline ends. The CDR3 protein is CSARLASSTDTQYF. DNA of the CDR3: TGCAGTGCTAGGCTAGCCAGTAGCACAGATACGCAGTATTTT.